This TCR beta chain came from a study of T cell repertoires in cytomegalovirus infection. Study context: CMV epitopes that were recently identified and HLA-C-restricted were used alongside well-studied HLA-B-restricted ones. TCR beta signatures that were public indicated CMV infection and matching HLA type.

The germline V gene encodes CDR1 MGHRA and CDR2 YSYEKL. This CDR3 is 15 amino acids long. V was clipped by 2 bases and J by 14 bases; unmatched bases: 8. Note on this clonotype: Its specificity is unknown.

TCRdb recomputed calls from the reads with MiXCR, one row per CDR3 protein. This table holds 680,000 or so distinct CDR3 sequences, about 33% found once. The study's findings and limits: Using cumulative public TCR beta family frequency, the authors identified those who carried CMV together with the relevant HLA. Clonotype analysis showed dominance of the ex vivo response by HLA-C-restricted CMV-specific TCR beta clonotypes.

The sequence came from a human donor in good health (CMV status not recorded). Some clones in this sample may be carry-over from other donors' samples. Material: cultured PBMCs, obtained from culture after CMV antigen stimulation. The chain carries TRBV4-1 and TRBJ2-1; 14 bases agree with TRBD2. The CDR3 protein is CASSQLRGTSGRKFF. The CDR3 DNA reads as TGCGCCAGCAGCCAACTCCGAGGGACTAGCGGGAGAAAGTTCTTC.